One sample yielded the 10 T cell receptor beta chains listed below, sequenced in a study of OX40 agonist ivuxolimab in advanced cancers. Measured with immunoSEQ multiplex PCR; TCRdb has only the in-frame clones, and not every one. This table holds about 83,000 clones, approximately 90% found once. The material was CD4+ or CD8+ T cells sorted from blood, obtained in a trial of the OX40 agonist ivuxolimab. The source is an adult with an advanced solid tumor such as melanoma, head and neck, liver or kidney cancer.

The rearrangement uses TRBV19 and TRBJ2-2, with unresolved D. The CDR3 runs to 15 residues. Germline-derived CDR1 and CDR2 are LNHDA and SQIVND (reference sequence). Trimming removed 7 bases at V and 0 bases at J, with 12 bases between. Here the CDR3 reads CASTNGGANTGELFF. The CDR3 region has the DNA TGTGCCAGTACCAATGGCGGAGCGAACACCGGGGAGCTGTTTTTT.

The rearrangement links TRBV7-9 to TRBJ1-3, with D unresolved. The CDR3 is 13 amino acids. Germline V CDR1 and CDR2: SEHNR, FQNEAQ (reference sequence). Trimming removed 5 bases from V and 1 base from J, with 6 bases in between. The CDR3 sequence is CASSKRSGNTIYF. CDR3 DNA sequence: TGTGCCAGCAGCAAGAGATCTGGAAACACCATATATTTT.

The chain has TRBV4-3 and TRBJ2-1; D is possibly TRBD1 or TRBD2 (6 bases each). The germline CDR1 and CDR2 sequences are LGHNA and YSLEER. V was shortened by 0 bases and J by 10 bases, with 13 bases between the two germline ends. This CDR3 region has 14 residues. CDR3 coding DNA: TGCGCCAGCAGCCAAGATCCGGGGGCGGGAGAGCAGTTCTTC. Translating it yields CASSQDPGAGEQFF.

The rearrangement links TRBV5-1 to TRBJ2-2; unclear D gene. The CDR3 spans 15 residues. Germline assignment: CDR1 SGHRS and CDR2 YFSETQ. V was trimmed by 4 bases and J by 3 bases, leaving 13 bases between them. The chain's CDR3 is CASSVDGSDTGELFF. CDR3 sequence (DNA): TGCGCCAGCAGCGTAGACGGCTCCGACACCGGGGAGCTGTTTTTT.

Written as DNA, the CDR3 is TGTGCCAGCAGTTCAGCGGGACAGGGGGCCCGAGGCGGAGAGACCCAGTACTTC. It yields the protein CASSSAGQGARGGETQYF. The chain uses TRBV28 and TRBJ2-5, with 12 nucleotides matching TRBD1. With 4 bases clipped from V and 4 bases from J, the junction kept 13 bases outside the gene matches. Germline CDR1 and CDR2: MDHEN and SYDVKM. The CDR3 totals 18 residues.

This chain uses TRBV7-8 with TRBJ1-1; D is ambiguous. The germline gives CDR1 SGHVS, CDR2 FQNEAQ. Trimming removed 2 bases at V and 0 bases at J, with 16 bases between. The CDR3 is 17 amino acids. The DNA of the CDR3 is TGTGCCAGCAGCTTAAGGCCCTCCCACGGAGTGAACACTGAAGCTTTCTTT. Translated, it gives CASSLRPSHGVNTEAFF. Looking up the rest from reference TRBV7-8 and TRBJ1-1 gives the full variable domain: GAGVSQSPRYKVAKRGQDVALRCDPISGHVSLFWYQQALGQGPEFLTYFQNEAQLDKSGLPSDRFFAERPEGSVSTLKIQRTQQEDSAVYLCASSLRPSHGVNTEAFFGQGTRLTVV.

This clone has more than one count but fewer than ten. The rearrangement links TRBV7-6 to TRBJ2-2, with 11 bases lining up with TRBD2. The CDR3 totals 15 residues. The V segment lost 1 base and the J segment 6 bases; nucleotides outside the gene matches: 1. Germline V gene data show CDR1 as SGHVS and CDR2 as FNYEAQ. CDR3 sequence reads: CASSLVAGGSGELFF. CDR3 sequence (DNA): TGTGCCAGCAGCTTAGTAGCGGGAGGGTCCGGGGAGCTGTTTTTT.

The chain links TRBV29-1 to TRBJ1-2; D possibly corresponds to TRBD1 (5 bases). This CDR3 has 14 residues. Germline-derived CDR1 and CDR2 are SQVTM and ANQGSEA. V was cut by 3 bases and J by 4 bases, with 15 bases left in between. The CDR3 region is CSVDNLGGGYGYTF. The DNA of the CDR3 is TGCAGCGTTGATAATTTGGGGGGAGGCTATGGCTACACCTTC.

V is TRBV27 and J is TRBJ1-2, with 8 bases that match TRBD1. The germline CDR1 and CDR2 sequences are MNHEY and SMNVEV (reference sequence). CDR3 length: 15 residues. The V and J ends lost 8 bases and 7 bases, in that order; junction bases with no gene match: 15. Here the CDR3 DNA reads TGTGCCAGCGGCTCCGGGACAGGCGGGGCGGGTGGCTACACCTTC. Translation: CASGSGTGGAGGYTF.

J is TRBJ1-5 and V is TRBV9; a possible D gene is TRBD1 (6 bases). The CDR3 is 14 residues long. Per germline, CDR1 SGDLS and CDR2 YYNGEE. V lost 4 bases and J 3 bases, leaving 11 bases between the germline ends. CDR3 nucleotide sequence: TGTGCCAGCAGCCCGGACAGTTTCAATCAGCCCCAGCATTTT. Amino acid sequence: CASSPDSFNQPQHF.